Listed here are 12 T cell receptor beta chains from one sample, sequenced in a study of cytomegalovirus exposure and HLA in healthy donors. Vbeta (60) and Jbeta (13) primers were used in the PCR. TCRdb's copy holds only in-frame clones and misses some; the assay was immunoSEQ multiplex PCR. The sample lists roughly 110,000 clones, about 76% occurring once. The specimen sequenced was PBMCs. The receptors originated from a woman in her forties or fifties in good health and CMV-seropositive.

The V call is TRBV18, the J call TRBJ2-7; 9 bases are shared with TRBD1. V lost 3 bases and J lost 3; bases outside the gene matches: 3. Germline V gene data show CDR1 as KGHSH and CDR2 as LQKENI. The CDR3 is 14 residues long. The DNA of the CDR3 is TGTGCCAGCTCACCCTCGGGACAGGGCTACGAGCAGTACTTC. Translated, it gives CASSPSGQGYEQYF.

The chain has TRBV7-9 and TRBJ1-6; no reliable D call. Germline assignment: CDR1 SEHNR and CDR2 FQNEAQ (reference sequence). This CDR3 spans 14 amino acids. Trimming pared 6 bases from V and 6 bases from J, leaving 12 bases between. The chain's CDR3 is CASSLPTPNSPLHF. The CDR3, as DNA: TGTGCCAGCAGTCTTCCCACTCCTAATTCACCCCTCCACTTT. Full variable domain (outside the CDR3, taken from reference TRBV7-9 and TRBJ1-6): DTGVSQNPRHKITKRGQNVTFRCDPISEHNRLYWYRQTLGQGPEFLTYFQNEAQLEKSRLLSDRFSAERPKGSFSTLEIQRTEQGDSAMYLCASSLPTPNSPLHFGNGTRLTVT.

The V and J genes are TRBV29-1 and TRBJ1-2; a weak D match, TRBD1 (5 bases). The CDR3 length is 14 residues. Germline V gene data show CDR1 as SQVTM and CDR2 as ANQGSEA. Trimming left V 2 bases short and J 6 bases short, with 16 bases between. The CDR3 is CSVETQEGFHGYTF. DNA of the CDR3: TGCAGCGTTGAAACACAGGAAGGTTTTCATGGCTACACCTTC.

This chain uses TRBV4-1 with TRBJ2-1; TRBD2 aligns across 11 bases. CDR3 length: 15 amino acids. CDR1 and CDR2 from the germline V gene are MGHRA and YSYEKL. The V gene end was trimmed by 4 bases and the J gene end by 8 bases; junction bases not matched to a gene: 7. The CDR3 region has the DNA TGCGCCAGCAGCCCACTAGCGGGGGTAGTGGATGAGCAGTTCTTC. Its protein product is CASSPLAGVVDEQFF.

The chain is built from TRBV5-8 and TRBJ1-6; 7 positions agree with TRBD1. This CDR3 spans 14 amino acids. V was pared by 6 bases and J by 7 bases, with 7 bases of the junction left unmatched. Looked up from germline, CDR1 is SGHTS and CDR2 is YDEGEE. As DNA, the CDR3 is TGTGCCAGCACCCCGGGACAGACCAATTCACCCCTCCACTTT. Translated: CASTPGQTNSPLHF.

The chain employs TRBV15 and TRBJ1-4; D is unclear. The CDR3 length is 17 residues. V lost 1 base, J lost 0 bases, and 12 bases lay in between. Germline CDR1 and CDR2: LNHNV and YYDKDF (reference sequence). CDR3: CATSRGIGRATNEKLFF. Here the CDR3 DNA reads TGTGCCACCAGCAGAGGAATCGGTAGAGCAACTAATGAAAAACTGTTTTTT. The full variable domain, in which reference TRBV15 and TRBJ1-4 provide the parts outside the CDR3, is DAMVIQNPRYQVTQFGKPVTLSCSQTLNHNVMYWYQQKSSQAPKLLFHYYDKDFNNEADTPDNFQSRRPNTSFCFLDIRSPGLGDTAMYLCATSRGIGRATNEKLFFGSGTQLSVL.

The J gene is TRBJ2-3, the V gene TRBV15; D unresolved. This CDR3 region has 15 residues. Germline CDR1 LNHNV, CDR2 YYDKDF (reference sequence). The germline V and J ends were trimmed by 3 bases and 1 base, with 11 bases remaining between them. The CDR3 loop is CATSRNPSGTDTQYF. The CDR3 region has the DNA TGTGCCACCAGCAGGAATCCCTCGGGCACAGATACGCAGTATTTT.

The rearrangement joins TRBV27 to TRBJ2-3; D remains ambiguous. This CDR3 comprises 11 residues. Per germline, CDR1 MNHEY and CDR2 SMNVEV (reference sequence). Between the trimmed V and J ends, which lost 5 bases and 8 bases, there was a span of 8 bases. This CDR3 reads CASSPSVTQYF. Written as DNA, the CDR3 is TGTGCCAGCAGTCCTTCTGTTACGCAGTATTTT.

The V gene is TRBV28, the J gene TRBJ1-2; 9 positions match TRBD1. The CDR3 consists of 13 residues. The ends lost 6 bases at V and 8 bases at J; junction bases unmatched: 7. The germline V gene encodes CDR1 MDHEN and CDR2 SYDVKM. CDR3 DNA sequence: TGTGCCAGCAGAAAACCCACAGGGGGCGGCTACACCTTC. Residues: CASRKPTGGGYTF.

The genes are TRBV27 and TRBJ1-2; 12 bases line up with TRBD1. The length of the CDR3 is 14 residues. Germline V gene sequence: CDR1 MNHEY, CDR2 SMNVEV (reference sequence). V was clipped by 5 bases and J by 8 bases; unmatched bases: 6. The CDR3 DNA reads TGTGCCAGCAGTCCCGGGACAGGGGGCCACGGCTACACCTTC. The encoded protein is CASSPGTGGHGYTF.

This chain connects TRBV7-9 to TRBJ2-5; 8 positions match TRBD1. CDR1 and CDR2 from the germline V gene are SEHNR and FQNEAQ (reference sequence). This CDR3 has 14 amino acids. The V segment lost 4 bases and the J segment 7 bases; nucleotides outside the gene matches: 8. The CDR3 bases are TGTGCCAGCAGCTACAGGGGGTCCTCGGCGACCCAGTACTTC. Translating gives CASSYRGSSATQYF. The full variable domain, rest sourced from reference TRBV7-9 and TRBJ2-5, is DTGVSQNPRHKITKRGQNVTFRCDPISEHNRLYWYRQTLGQGPEFLTYFQNEAQLEKSRLLSDRFSAERPKGSFSTLEIQRTEQGDSAMYLCASSYRGSSATQYFGPGTRLLVL.

The chain combines TRBV19 with TRBJ1-6; the match to TRBD1 covers 9 bases. Trimming took 2 bases from V and 10 from J; bases not matched to a gene: 3. Per germline, CDR1 LNHDA and CDR2 SQIVND (reference sequence). The CDR3 covers 14 residues. The CDR3 DNA follows: TGTGCCAGTAGTATACCGGGACAGGGCTCACCCCTCCACTTT. This encodes CASSIPGQGSPLHF.